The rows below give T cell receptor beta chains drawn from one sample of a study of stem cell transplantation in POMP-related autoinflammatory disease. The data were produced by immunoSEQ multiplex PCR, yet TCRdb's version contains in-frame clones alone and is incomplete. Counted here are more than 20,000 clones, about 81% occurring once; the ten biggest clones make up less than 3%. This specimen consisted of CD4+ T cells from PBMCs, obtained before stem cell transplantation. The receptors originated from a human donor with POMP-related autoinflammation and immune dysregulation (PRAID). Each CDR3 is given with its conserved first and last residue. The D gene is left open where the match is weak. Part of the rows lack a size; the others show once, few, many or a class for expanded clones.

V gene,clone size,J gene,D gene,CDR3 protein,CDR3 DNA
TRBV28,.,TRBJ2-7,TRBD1,CASTRTGVAYEQYF,TGTGCCAGCACTCGGACAGGGGTCGCCTACGAGCAGTACTTC
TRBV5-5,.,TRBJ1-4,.,CASSLRPGGEKLFF,TGTGCCAGCAGCTTGCGGCCAGGAGGAGAAAAACTGTTTTTT
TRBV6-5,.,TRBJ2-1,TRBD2,CATKREDSHNEQFF,TGTGCCACGAAGCGGGAGGACTCCCACAATGAGCAGTTCTTC
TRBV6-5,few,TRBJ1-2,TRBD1,CASSRTGGSYGYTF,TGTGCCAGCAGTCGGACAGGGGGCTCCTATGGCTACACCTTC
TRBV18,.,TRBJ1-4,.,CASSPPGQGGEKLFF,TGTGCCAGCTCACCACCGGGGCAGGGAGGTGAAAAACTGTTTTTT
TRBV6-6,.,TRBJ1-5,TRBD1,CASRTGEQPQHF,TGTGCCAGCAGAACAGGGGAACAGCCCCAGCATTTT
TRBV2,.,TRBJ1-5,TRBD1,CASSYTGGRGNQPQHF,TGTGCCAGCAGTTATACAGGGGGCCGGGGCAATCAGCCCCAGCATTTT
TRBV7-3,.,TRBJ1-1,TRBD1,CASSLMAGTVTEAFF,TGTGCCAGCAGCTTAATGGCTGGGACAGTCACTGAAGCTTTCTTT
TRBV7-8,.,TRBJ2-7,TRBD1,CASSPRQGTYEQYF,TGTGCCAGCAGCCCACGACAGGGAACCTACGAGCAGTACTTC
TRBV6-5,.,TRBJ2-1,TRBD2,CASSYSLAGKYEQFF,TGTGCCAGCAGTTACTCACTAGCGGGGAAATATGAGCAGTTCTTC
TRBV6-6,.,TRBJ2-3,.,CASSSGQVRDTQYF,TGTGCCAGCAGTTCCGGGCAGGTCCGAGATACGCAGTATTTT
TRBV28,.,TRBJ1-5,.,CASSLIGGSGYQPQHF,TGTGCCAGCAGTTTAATTGGCGGCTCAGGTTATCAGCCCCAGCATTTT
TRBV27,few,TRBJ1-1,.,CASSTSGEGNTEAFF,TGTGCCAGCAGTACCTCAGGGGAGGGTAACACTGAAGCTTTCTTT
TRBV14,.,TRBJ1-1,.,CASSQTGNTEAFF,TGTGCCAGCAGCCAAACAGGGAACACTGAAGCTTTCTTT
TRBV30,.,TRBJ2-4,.,CAWSVRGAKNIQYF,TGTGCCTGGAGTGTTAGGGGGGCCAAAAACATTCAGTACTTC
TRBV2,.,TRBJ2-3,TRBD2,CASSALWTSGGAADTQYF,TGTGCCAGCAGTGCCCTGTGGACTAGCGGGGGGGCGGCAGATACGCAGTATTTT
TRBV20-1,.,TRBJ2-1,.,CSARDAATQFF,TGCAGTGCTAGAGATGCGGCCACGCAGTTCTTC
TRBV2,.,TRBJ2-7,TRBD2,CASSQIPEGLASEQYF,TGTGCCAGCAGCCAAATCCCTGAGGGACTAGCGTCTGAGCAGTACTTC
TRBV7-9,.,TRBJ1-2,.,CASRGGPSLGYGYTF,TGTGCCAGCAGGGGCGGACCGTCGCTAGGCTATGGCTACACCTTC
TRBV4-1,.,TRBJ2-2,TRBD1,CASSQDLGTEWAGELFF,TGCGCCAGCAGCCAAGATCTGGGGACAGAATGGGCCGGGGAGCTGTTTTTT
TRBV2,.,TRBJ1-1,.,CASTRDRRTPWDTEAFF,TGTGCCAGCACCCGGGACCGTAGGACCCCGTGGGACACTGAAGCTTTCTTT
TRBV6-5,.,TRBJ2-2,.,CASSHRRAGELFF,TGTGCCAGCAGCCACAGAAGGGCCGGGGAGCTGTTTTTT
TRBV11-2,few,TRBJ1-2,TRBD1,CASSSTGGTYGYTF,TGTGCCAGCAGCTCGACAGGGGGCACCTATGGCTACACCTTC
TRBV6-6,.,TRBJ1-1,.,CASTARVGTNTEAFF,TGTGCCAGCACCGCGAGGGTTGGCACGAACACTGAAGCTTTCTTT
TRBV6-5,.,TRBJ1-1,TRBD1,CASTIGTGSTEAFF,TGTGCCAGCACGATCGGGACAGGGTCAACTGAAGCTTTCTTT
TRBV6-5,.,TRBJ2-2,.,CASRNTGELFF,TGTGCCAGCAGGAACACCGGGGAGCTGTTTTTT
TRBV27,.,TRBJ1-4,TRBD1,CASSLRQGTATNEKLFF,TGTGCCAGCAGCCTTCGACAGGGGACTGCAACTAATGAAAAACTGTTTTTT
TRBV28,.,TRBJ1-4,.,CASSPNRVPGEKLFF,TGTGCCAGCAGCCCCAACAGGGTTCCGGGTGAAAAACTGTTTTTT
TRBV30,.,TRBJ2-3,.,CAWATPQVQYF,TGTGCCTGGGCCACACCCCAAGTGCAGTATTTT
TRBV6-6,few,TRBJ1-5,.,CACNQPQHF,TGTGCCTGTAATCAGCCCCAGCATTTT
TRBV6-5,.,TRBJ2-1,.,CASSYLNRGNNEQFF,TGTGCCAGCAGTTACTTAAACCGTGGGAACAATGAGCAGTTCTTC
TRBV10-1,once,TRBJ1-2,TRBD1,CASFPVRTGTATYTF,TGCGCCAGTTTTCCTGTCCGGACAGGGACCGCTACCTACACCTTC
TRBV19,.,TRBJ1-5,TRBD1,CASTPAMGQGARGPQHF,TGTGCCAGTACTCCGGCGATGGGACAGGGGGCCCGGGGGCCCCAGCATTTT
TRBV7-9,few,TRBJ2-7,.,CASMGRDYEQYF,TGTGCCAGCATGGGGCGCGACTACGAGCAGTACTTC
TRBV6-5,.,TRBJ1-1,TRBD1,CASSYLQGGSMTEAFF,TGTGCCAGCAGTTACTTACAAGGGGGCTCAATGACTGAAGCTTTCTTT
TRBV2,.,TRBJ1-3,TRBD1,CASSEAWAGGGNTIYF,TGTGCCAGCAGTGAAGCCTGGGCAGGGGGAGGAAACACCATATATTTT
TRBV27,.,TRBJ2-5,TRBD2,CASSLAWGVGRASDQETQYF,TGTGCCAGCAGTTTAGCTTGGGGGGTCGGGAGGGCCTCTGACCAAGAGACCCAGTACTTC
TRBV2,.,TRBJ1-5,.,CASSTGGYRNQPQHF,TGTGCCAGCAGTACTGGGGGTTATCGCAATCAGCCCCAGCATTTT
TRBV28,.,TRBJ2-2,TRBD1,CASRGDRTIPRTPTGELFF,TGTGCCAGCAGGGGGGACAGGACCATACCCCGAACTCCCACCGGGGAGCTGTTTTTT
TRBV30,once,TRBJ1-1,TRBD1,CAWSRQGVTEAFF,TGTGCCTGGAGTAGACAGGGGGTCACTGAAGCTTTCTTT
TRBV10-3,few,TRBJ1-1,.,CATGTPNTEAFF,TGTGCCACTGGGACCCCGAACACTGAAGCTTTCTTT
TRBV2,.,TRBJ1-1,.,CASSINGLNTEAFF,TGTGCCAGCAGCATAAACGGCCTGAACACTGAAGCTTTCTTT
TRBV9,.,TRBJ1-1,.,CASSVGPNTEAFF,TGTGCCAGCAGCGTAGGTCCGAACACTGAAGCTTTCTTT
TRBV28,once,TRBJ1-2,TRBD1,CASSVRQGNYGYTF,TGTGCCAGCAGTGTTCGACAGGGGAACTATGGCTACACCTTC
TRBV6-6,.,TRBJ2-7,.,CASSYSKGQSYEQYF,TGTGCCAGCAGTTACTCGAAAGGCCAGTCCTACGAGCAGTACTTC
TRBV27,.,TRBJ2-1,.,CASSLSPLEAYSYNEQFF,TGTGCCAGCAGTTTATCCCCCCTTGAGGCTTACTCCTACAATGAGCAGTTCTTC
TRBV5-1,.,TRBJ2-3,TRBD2,CASSFTSGGSDTQYF,TGCGCCAGCAGCTTCACTAGCGGGGGCTCGGATACGCAGTATTTT
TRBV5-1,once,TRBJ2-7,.,CASSTGRTPYEQYF,TGCGCCAGCAGCACTGGACGGACCCCCTACGAGCAGTACTTC
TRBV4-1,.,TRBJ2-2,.,CASSQTPGPPNTGELFF,TGCGCCAGCAGCCAGACACCGGGACCCCCGAACACCGGGGAGCTGTTTTTT
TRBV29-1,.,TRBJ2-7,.,CSAEGPGPNEQYF,TGCAGCGCCGAGGGGCCGGGGCCGAACGAGCAGTACTTC
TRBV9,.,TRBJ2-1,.,CASSDRSGPWGNEQFF,TGTGCCAGCAGCGATAGATCAGGTCCATGGGGCAATGAGCAGTTCTTC
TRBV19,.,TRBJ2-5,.,CASSMRHGGSLTQETQYF,TGTGCCAGTAGTATGAGACACGGGGGCTCGCTCACCCAGGAGACCCAGTACTTC
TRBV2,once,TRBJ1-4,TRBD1,CASSGGTGVGDEKLFF,TGTGCCAGCAGTGGAGGGACAGGGGTTGGGGATGAAAAACTGTTTTTT
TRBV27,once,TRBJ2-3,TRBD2,CASRGHGGRLPDTQYF,TGTGCCAGCAGGGGCCACGGCGGGAGGCTTCCAGATACGCAGTATTTT
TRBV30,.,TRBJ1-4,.,CAWNLGGADGEKLFF,TGTGCCTGGAATTTGGGGGGGGCTGACGGTGAAAAACTGTTTTTT